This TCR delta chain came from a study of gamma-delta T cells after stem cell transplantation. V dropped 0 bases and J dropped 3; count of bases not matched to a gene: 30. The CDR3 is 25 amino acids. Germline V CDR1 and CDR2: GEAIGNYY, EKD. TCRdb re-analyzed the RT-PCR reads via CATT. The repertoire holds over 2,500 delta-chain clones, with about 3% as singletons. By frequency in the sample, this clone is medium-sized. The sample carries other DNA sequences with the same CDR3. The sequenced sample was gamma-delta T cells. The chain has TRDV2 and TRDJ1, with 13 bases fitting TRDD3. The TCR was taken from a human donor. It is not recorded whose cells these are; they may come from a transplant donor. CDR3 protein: CACDTVSGLQSTGGYAYPGADKLIF. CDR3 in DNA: TGTGCCTGTGACACCGTCTCTGGCCTACAGAGTACTGGGGGATACGCGTATCCCGGGGCCGATAAACTCATCTTT.